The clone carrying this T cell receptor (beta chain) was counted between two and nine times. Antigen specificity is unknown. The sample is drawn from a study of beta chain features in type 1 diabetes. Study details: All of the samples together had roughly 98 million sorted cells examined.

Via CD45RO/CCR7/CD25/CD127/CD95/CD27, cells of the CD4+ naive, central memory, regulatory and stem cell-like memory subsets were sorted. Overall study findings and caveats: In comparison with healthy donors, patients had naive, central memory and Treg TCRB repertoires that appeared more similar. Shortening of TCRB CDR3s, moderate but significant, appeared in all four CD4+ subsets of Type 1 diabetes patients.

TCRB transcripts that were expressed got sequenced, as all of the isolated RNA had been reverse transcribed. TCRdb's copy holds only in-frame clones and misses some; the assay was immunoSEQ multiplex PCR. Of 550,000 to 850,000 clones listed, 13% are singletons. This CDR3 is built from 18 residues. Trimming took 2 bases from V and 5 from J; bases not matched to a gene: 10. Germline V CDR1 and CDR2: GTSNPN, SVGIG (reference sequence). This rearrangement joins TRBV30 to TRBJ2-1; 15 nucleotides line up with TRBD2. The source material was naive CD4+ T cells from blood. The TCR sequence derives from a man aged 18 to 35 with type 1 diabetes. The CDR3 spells CAWSTLSGLAGGHNEQFF. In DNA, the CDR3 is TGTGCCTGGAGTACCCTCTCCGGACTAGCGGGGGGGCACAATGAGCAGTTCTTC.